The rows below give T cell receptor beta chains drawn from one sample of a study of cytomegalovirus exposure and HLA in healthy donors. Assay: immunoSEQ multiplex PCR; the TCRdb copy retains only in-frame clones and omits some. Of more than 85,000 clones in the sample, about nine tenths were seen once. Sequences were obtained from PBMCs. The receptors shown here come from a woman aged 18-30 years in good health and CMV-seronegative. CDR3s include the opening cysteine and the closing phenylalanine or tryptophan. D genes are given only for firm matches. Size is omitted from some rows. Given values are once, few, many or a class for expanded clones.

clone_size	v_call	d_call	j_call	cdr3_nt	cdr3_aa
once	TRBV18	TRBD1	TRBJ1-4	TGTGCCAGCTCACCCGGACAGGGGGCAAATGAAAAACTGTTTTTT	CASSPGQGANEKLFF
few	TRBV9	TRBD1	TRBJ1-1	TGTGCCAGCAGCGGACGGGACAGCACTGAAGCTTTCTTT	CASSGRDSTEAFF
.	TRBV18	.	TRBJ2-7	TGTGCCAGCTCACCAACAACGTTGATTGAGCAGTACTTC	CASSPTTLIEQYF
.	TRBV5-4	TRBD1	TRBJ2-7	TGTGCCAGCAGCCCCACCGGGACAGCCTACGAGCAGTACTTC	CASSPTGTAYEQYF
few	TRBV6-1	.	TRBJ2-2	TGTGCCAGCAGTGAAGCGCCACTGAGTGCCGGGGAGCTGTTTTTT	CASSEAPLSAGELFF
.	TRBV7-6	.	TRBJ1-3	TGTGCCAGCAGGGAGACGACAGCAGGAAACACCATATATTTT	CASRETTAGNTIYF
.	TRBV7-3	.	TRBJ2-3	TGTGCCAGCAGCTACCGGACTTTAGCGTCTCCGGATACGCAGTATTTT	CASSYRTLASPDTQYF
.	TRBV28	TRBD1	TRBJ1-1	TGTGCCAGCAAATGGATTGCGAAGGGGGCAAGGACTGAAGCTTTCTTT	CASKWIAKGARTEAFF
.	TRBV5-1	.	TRBJ2-7	TGCGCCAGCAGCAAGACGACTGCTCTTTACGAGCAGTACTTC	CASSKTTALYEQYF
.	TRBV19	.	TRBJ2-1	TGTGCCAGTAGTATAGTCGGGGTAAGACCTTCCTACAATGAGCAGTTCTTC	CASSIVGVRPSYNEQFF
.	TRBV5-6	TRBD1	TRBJ1-2	TGTGCCAGCAGCCTGGGACAGGGACATGGCTACACCTTC	CASSLGQGHGYTF
.	TRBV13	.	TRBJ2-2	TGTGCCAGCAACTATCGGGACACAAACACCGGGGAGCTGTTTTTT	CASNYRDTNTGELFF
.	TRBV7-2	.	TRBJ1-2	TGTGCCAGCAGCTTATGGGGGGGAGCTAACTATGGCTACACCTTC	CASSLWGGANYGYTF
.	TRBV7-6	.	TRBJ2-7	TGTGCCAGCAGGCGCGGGACCACGGGGAGGACATCCTACGAGCAGTACTTC	CASRRGTTGRTSYEQYF
.	TRBV9	TRBD1	TRBJ1-4	TGTGCCAGCAGCCCACAACAGGGGGGGAGTGAAAAACTGTTTTTT	CASSPQQGGSEKLFF
.	TRBV18	.	TRBJ1-2	TGTGCCAGCTCACCAGCAGAATCCTATGGCTACACCTTC	CASSPAESYGYTF
.	TRBV5-1	.	TRBJ2-7	TGCGCCAGCAGCGACAGCTACGAGCAGTACTTC	CASSDSYEQYF
once	TRBV7-9	.	TRBJ2-3	TGTGCCAGCAGCTTAGTTACGGGAGTCCCCACAGATACGCAGTATTTT	CASSLVTGVPTDTQYF
once	TRBV9	.	TRBJ2-1	TGTGCCAGCAGGGGGGGAACTGAAAATGAGCAGTTCTTC	CASRGGTENEQFF
.	TRBV28	TRBD1	TRBJ1-4	TGTGCCAGCAGTTTATCGGGAACAGGGGAAGAAAAACTGTTTTTT	CASSLSGTGEEKLFF
.	TRBV5-4	TRBD2	TRBJ2-3	TGTGCCAGCAGCCCGGGACTATTGCTAGATACGCAGTATTTT	CASSPGLLLDTQYF
.	TRBV29-1	TRBD1	TRBJ1-2	TGCAGCGTTGAGGAAGTCAGCAGGGGGAAAGGCTACACCTTC	CSVEEVSRGKGYTF
.	TRBV6-1	.	TRBJ1-3	TGTGCCAGCAGTGGAAGAACTCAGGGATCTGGAAACACCATATATTTT	CASSGRTQGSGNTIYF
.	TRBV6-6	TRBD1	TRBJ2-7	TGTGCCAGCAGTACCCGGGACAGGGTCCACGAGCAGTACTTC	CASSTRDRVHEQYF
.	TRBV30	TRBD2	TRBJ2-3	TGTGCCTGGAGTCTAGCGGGGGGGACAGATACGCAGTATTTT	CAWSLAGGTDTQYF
.	TRBV21-1	.	TRBJ1-5	TGTGCCAGCAGCAAACGACAGTATAGCAATCAGCCCCAGCATTTT	CASSKRQYSNQPQHF
few	TRBV6-6	TRBD1	TRBJ2-3	TGTGCCAGCAGTTACTCCGGGACAGGCACAGATACGCAGTATTTT	CASSYSGTGTDTQYF
.	TRBV11-1	TRBD1	TRBJ2-3	TGTGCCAGCAGCTCAACGGGACAGGGGGAGATTACGCAGTATTTT	CASSSTGQGEITQYF
.	TRBV7-6	.	TRBJ2-1	TGTGCCAGCAGCTTAGGTGCACGTGCTGCGAGCTCCTACAATGAGCAGTTCTTC	CASSLGARAASSYNEQFF
few	TRBV7-9	TRBD2	TRBJ2-7	TGTGCCAGCAGCGCGGGAGGCTACGAGCAGTACTTC	CASSAGGYEQYF
.	TRBV6-5	.	TRBJ2-5	TGTGCCAGCATGGGGGGTGGAGGGACCCAGTACTTC	CASMGGGGTQYF
.	TRBV2	.	TRBJ2-3	TGTGCCAGCAGGAAGCAACCGGGACTTCACACAGATACGCAGTATTTT	CASRKQPGLHTDTQYF
.	TRBV5-6	TRBD2	TRBJ2-3	TGTGCCAGCAGCCTGGGACTAGCGGAGTTCACAGATACGCAGTATTTT	CASSLGLAEFTDTQYF
.	TRBV7-9	TRBD1	TRBJ2-7	TGTGCCAGCAGCTGGCCGGGACAGGAGCGCGAGCAGTACTTC	CASSWPGQEREQYF